This T cell receptor beta chain came from a study of vaccination effects on CD4 cells after COVID-19. Remarks on this clone: Its target is unknown.

The data were produced by immunoSEQ multiplex PCR, yet TCRdb's version contains in-frame clones alone and is incomplete. The sample contains more than 35,000 clones, roughly 62% of which appear only once. Findings and caveats of the study: A shortage of convalescent patients and an absence of early post-infection timepoints characterized the study.

Before any sequencing was done, the ViraFEST assay used viral peptide pools to expand antigen-specific CD4+ T cells. Upon completion of more than eight days in culture, CD4+ T cells were isolated. Vaccine recipients had no previous SARS-CoV-2 infection; their nucleocapsid antibodies were negative. Peptides at roughly 10 ug/ml and IL-2 at about 10 IU/ml were added to roughly 2 million PBMC per well. Half of the medium was exchanged for IL-2 medium on both days 3 and 7. This CDR3 is built from 13 residues. Trimming pared 4 bases from V and 7 bases from J, leaving 13 bases between. CDR1 is LGHDT and CDR2 is YNNKEL in the germline V gene (reference sequence).

The origin of this receptor is a human donor who received a COVID-19 vaccine. This chain joins TRBV3-1 (or the pseudogene TRBV3-2) and TRBJ1-2, with D unclear. The sample was CD4+ T cells from PBMCs cultured with HCoV-OC43 spike peptides, taken before COVID-19 vaccination. Subset specified: HCoV-OC43 spike overlapping peptide pool stimulation. This CDR3 reads CASSPTGRVGYTF. In nucleotides, the CDR3 is TGTGCCAGCAGCCCGACTGGGCGGGTTGGCTACACCTTC.